These 22 T cell receptor beta chains share one sample of origin, sequenced in a study of cytomegalovirus exposure and HLA in healthy donors (dated by TCRdb to about 2017). Preparation of the library involved the immunoSEQ multiplex PCR assay. For the multiplex PCR, a mixture combining 60 forward primers for TCR Vbeta segments and 13 reverse primers for TCR Jbeta segments was used. This is the immuneACCESS table as TCRdb keeps it, with only in-frame sequences that have V and J called. A part of the clones is gone; compared with another copy, unresolved V genes explain less than half, and the rest is unexplained. This sample comprises roughly 180,000 clones, approximately 80% of them detected only once. About 2.4% of the sample rests with the top ten. The material sequenced was PBMCs. These receptor sequences come from a male donor in good health and CMV-seronegative.

The chain is built from TRBV30 and TRBJ1-4; no clear D gene. Between the trimmed V and J ends, which lost 2 bases and 4 bases, there was a span of 8 bases. CDR3 size: 13 residues. The germline V gene encodes CDR1 GTSNPN and CDR2 SVGIG (reference sequence). CDR3 sequence: CAWSFGLNEKLFF. The CDR3, as DNA: TGTGCCTGGAGTTTTGGGCTTAATGAAAAACTGTTTTTT.

This chain joins TRBV2 and TRBJ1-5; TRBD1 agrees at 10 bases. The CDR3 has 15 residues. After removal of 6 bases from V and 3 bases from J, the junction contained 5 bases not matched to a gene. Per germline, CDR1 SNHLY and CDR2 FYNNEI. The CDR3 loop is CASSDRGPDNQPQHF. CDR3 nucleotide sequence: TGTGCCAGCAGCGACAGGGGGCCTGACAATCAGCCCCAGCATTTT. The whole variable domain, filled in from reference TRBV2 and TRBJ1-5, reads EPEVTQTPSHQVTQMGQEVILRCVPISNHLYFYWYRQILGQKVEFLVSFYNNEISEKSEIFDDQFSVERPDGSNFTLKIRSTKLEDSAMYFCASSDRGPDNQPQHFGDGTRLSIL.

V and J are TRBV5-1 and TRBJ2-7, with 8 bases identical to TRBD1. Per germline, CDR1 SGHRS and CDR2 YFSETQ. The trim removed 2 bases at V and 5 bases at J, leaving 9 bases unmatched. There are 15 residues in the CDR3. CDR3 loop: CASSFLRGRGNEQYF. CDR3 coding DNA: TGCGCCAGCAGCTTTCTCAGGGGGCGCGGAAACGAGCAGTACTTC.

The count of this clone is one. The chain uses TRBV25-1 and TRBJ1-1, with a possible D match to TRBD1 (5 bases). Germline lookup yields CDR1 MGHDK and CDR2 SYGVNS. This CDR3 contains 13 residues. Trimming left V 2 bases short and J 5 bases short, with 9 bases between. DNA for the CDR3: TGTGCCAGCAGTGAAAGGGGATTAACTGAAGCTTTCTTT. It yields the protein CASSERGLTEAFF. Complete variable domain (other parts from reference TRBV25-1 and TRBJ1-1): EADIYQTPRYLVIGTGKKITLECSQTMGHDKMYWYQQDPGMELHLIHYSYGVNSTEKGDLSSESTVSRIRTEHFPLTLESARPSHTSQYLCASSERGLTEAFFGQGTRLTVV.

To note about this clone: Sequence at one end of the junction differs from germline and may be a read error. The V gene is TRBV25-1, the J gene TRBJ2-5, with 9 nucleotides matching TRBD2. This CDR3 comprises 13 residues. Germline V gene lookup returns CDR1 MGHDK and CDR2 SYGVNS. This CDR3 is CASSERTSAGLDF. The CDR3, as DNA: TGTGCCAGCAGTGAGAGGACTAGCGCGGGCCTAGACTTC.

The V call is TRBV28, the J call TRBJ1-2, with TRBD1 as a possible D gene (6 bases). This CDR3 has 15 amino acids. V was shortened by 4 bases and J by 2 bases, with 14 bases between the two germline ends. CDR1 MDHEN and CDR2 SYDVKM come from the germline V gene. CDR3 protein: CASSSVQGTNYGYTF. The CDR3 region has the DNA TGTGCCAGCAGTTCTGTACAGGGAACGAACTATGGCTACACCTTC.

This chain's CDR3 is CASSSTGTGPYEQYF. The CDR3 nucleotides are TGTGCCAGTAGTTCTACCGGGACAGGGCCCTACGAGCAGTACTTC. The chain couples TRBV19 to TRBJ2-7; 9 positions agree with TRBD1. V shed 5 bases and J 2 bases; nucleotides not matched to a gene: 7. Looked up from germline, CDR1 is LNHDA and CDR2 is SQIVND (reference sequence). There are 15 residues in the CDR3.

The CDR3 loop is CASSVELGSHLPETQYF. DNA of the CDR3: TGTGCCAGCAGCGTAGAACTGGGCTCGCACCTCCCCGAGACCCAGTACTTC. V is TRBV9 and J is TRBJ2-5; D gene uncertain. V was pared by 0 bases and J by 5 bases, with 20 bases between. Germline V gene sequence: CDR1 SGDLS, CDR2 YYNGEE. The CDR3 is made up of 17 amino acids. The full variable domain, completed using reference TRBV9 and TRBJ2-5, is DSGVTQTPKHLITATGQRVTLRCSPRSGDLSVYWYQQSLDQGLQFLIQYYNGEERAKGNILERFSAQQFPDLHSELNLSSLELGDSALYFCASSVELGSHLPETQYFGPGTRLLVL.

The gene calls are TRBV19 and TRBJ2-3, with a possible D match to TRBD1 (5 bases). CDR1 and CDR2 from the germline V gene are LNHDA and SQIVND (reference sequence). The V end lost 5 bases, the J end lost 5 bases, and 8 bases lay between the germline ends. This CDR3 has 12 residues. The DNA of the CDR3 is TGTGCCAGTAGTCCAGGGATAGATACGCAGTATTTT. Translated, it gives CASSPGIDTQYF. The full variable domain, with the rest looked up from reference TRBV19 and TRBJ2-3, is DGGITQSPKYLFRKEGQNVTLSCEQNLNHDAMYWYRQDPGQGLRLIYYSQIVNDFQKGDIAEGYSVSREKKESFPLTVTSAQKNPTAFYLCASSPGIDTQYFGPGTRLTVL.

This clone was seen once. The junction shows a germline mismatch at one end, possibly a read error. V is TRBV7-2 and J is TRBJ1-2; TRBD1 is a possible D gene (5 bases). The germline V gene encodes CDR1 SGHTA and CDR2 FQGNSA. This CDR3 region has 15 residues. The CDR3 DNA is TGTGCCAGCAGCTTAGCGCCGGGGCCGGACTATGGCTACCCCTTC. It encodes CASSLAPGPDYGYPF.

There are a few counts of this clone. The V call is TRBV6-5, the J call TRBJ1-4, with a possible D match to TRBD1 (5 bases). CDR3 size: 13 residues. The V end was cut by 7 bases, the J end by 8 bases, with 14 bases between. Germline assignment: CDR1 MNHEY and CDR2 SVGAGI. CDR3 nucleotides: TGTGCCAGCACTAAGGGGAGGAAGGAAAAACTGTTTTTT. Amino acid sequence: CASTKGRKEKLFF.

As to this clone: A read error may account for a junction end that differs from germline. The rearrangement uses TRBV7-7 and TRBJ2-4, with D maybe TRBD2 (6 bases). CDR3 length: 14 residues. In germline, CDR1 is SSHAT, CDR2 FNYEAQ (reference sequence). The CDR3 region is CASSLGPGDNIQYF. Written as DNA, the CDR3 is TGTGCTAGCAGCTTGGGTCCGGGAGATAACATTCAGTACTTC.

The genes are TRBV5-1 and TRBJ1-1; D is possibly TRBD1 (5 bases). The CDR3 consists of 16 residues. The V end was cut by 1 base, the J end by 1 base, with 14 bases between. Germline loops: CDR1 SGHRS, CDR2 YFSETQ. CDR3 amino acids: CASSLWTTETNTEAFF. Written as DNA, the CDR3 is TGCGCCAGCAGCTTGTGGACAACAGAGACGAACACTGAAGCTTTCTTT.

V gene TRBV25-1 combines with J gene TRBJ2-7, with D tentatively TRBD1 (5 bases). The CDR3 runs 13 residues. From germline, CDR1 is MGHDK and CDR2 SYGVNS. V was cut by 6 bases and J by 4 bases, with 13 bases left in between. The CDR3: CASSGPKGYEQYF. The CDR3, as DNA: TGTGCCAGCAGCGGTCCTAAGGGGTACGAGCAGTACTTC.

The V gene is TRBV28, the J gene TRBJ2-1; TRBD2 matches at 12 bases. CDR3 size: 16 residues. Per the germline V gene, CDR1 is MDHEN and CDR2 is SYDVKM. J was trimmed by 5 bases and V by 7 bases; bases with no gene match: 9. The CDR3 sequence: CASTGTSGFLHNEQFF. The DNA of the CDR3 is TGTGCCAGCACTGGGACTAGCGGGTTTCTCCACAATGAGCAGTTCTTC.

V usage is TRBV5-8 and J usage is TRBJ2-1; the D gene is possibly TRBD1 (6 bases). V lost 6 bases and J lost 3, with 16 bases in between. The length of the CDR3 is 15 residues. From germline, CDR1 is SGHTS and CDR2 YDEGEE. The CDR3 DNA is TGTGCCAGCATACCTGGACAGCGGAGCTACAATGAGCAGTTCTTC. This sequence encodes CASIPGQRSYNEQFF.

This clone has only a few counts. Within the sample, other DNA sequences also encode this same CDR3. V gene TRBV6-1 combines with J gene TRBJ2-3; 11 bases match TRBD2. Germline assignment: CDR1 MNHNS and CDR2 SASEGT. Trimming took 2 bases from V and 1 from J; bases not matched to a gene: 2. The CDR3 extends over 16 amino acids. The CDR3 is CASSELAGGGTDTQYF. The CDR3, as DNA: TGTGCCAGCAGTGAATTAGCGGGAGGGGGCACAGATACGCAGTATTTT.

This chain uses TRBV19 with TRBJ2-3, with 9 bases matching TRBD1. With V trimmed by 3 bases and J by 4 bases, 5 bases remained unmatched. From germline, CDR1 is LNHDA and CDR2 SQIVND (reference sequence). This CDR3 is 15 amino acids long. CDR3 residues: CASSITGQGSDTQYF. The CDR3 DNA is TGTGCCAGTAGTATTACGGGACAGGGATCAGATACGCAGTATTTT.

The CDR3 nucleotides read TGTGCCAGCAGCAGCGGGGGGGCCTACAATGAGCAGTTCTTC. The encoded protein is CASSSGGAYNEQFF. The chain has TRBV5-4 and TRBJ2-1; 10 bases line up with TRBD2. Trimming at V came to 4 bases and at J to 2 bases, leaving 0 bases not matched to a gene. The CDR3 sequence is 14 residues long. Germline lookup yields CDR1 SGHNT and CDR2 YYREEE (reference sequence).

This clone is a singleton in its sample. A read error may account for a junction end that differs from germline. The chain combines TRBV7-7 with TRBJ2-2; D is undetermined. The CDR3 runs to 15 residues. The germline V gene has CDR1 SSHAT and CDR2 FNYEAQ (reference sequence). The CDR3 sequence: CASSLKSLGAGELFF. The DNA for the CDR3 is TGTGCTAGCAGCTTGAAGTCCCTGGGCGCCGGGGAGCTGTTTTTT. The complete variable domain, with remaining parts taken from reference TRBV7-7 and TRBJ2-2, reads GAGVSQSPRYKVTKRGQDVTLRCDPISSHATLYWYQQALGQGPEFLTYFNYEAQPDKSGLPSDRFSAERPEGSISTLTIQRTEQRDSAMYRCASSLKSLGAGELFFGEGSRLTVL.

The chain recombines TRBV6-5 with TRBJ2-5; 7 positions match TRBD1. This CDR3 has 14 amino acids. Germline CDR1 and CDR2: MNHEY and SVGAGI. V was pared by 4 bases and J by 1 base, with 3 bases of the junction left unmatched. CDR3 region: CASSFDRVQETQYF. The CDR3 nucleotides are TGTGCCAGCAGTTTCGACAGGGTCCAAGAGACCCAGTACTTC.

This clone was counted a few times. V and J are TRBV5-4 and TRBJ2-7, with 10 bases lining up with TRBD2. J gave up 3 bases and V 4 bases, and 7 bases lay outside the gene matches. Germline CDR1 SGHNT, CDR2 YYREEE (reference sequence). CDR3 size: 15 residues. CDR3 sequence: CASSPGTSVNYEQYF. As DNA, the CDR3 is TGTGCCAGCAGCCCCGGGACTAGCGTCAACTACGAGCAGTACTTC.